This TCR beta chain was recorded in a study of Tregs in tolerant kidney transplant recipients. Turning to this clone: Its antigen remains unknown.

CD4+CD25+CD127- Tregs, CD4+CD25- non-Tregs, CD4 and CD8 cells were sorted. Before regulatory T cell sorting, thawed PBMCs rested overnight at 37°C in about 190 IU/ml IL-2. Study-wide points: No direct test of biological reproducibility was done here. Expanding Tregs on activated donor B cells appeared to best identify donor-specific TCRbeta clones.

The protocol was immunoSEQ multiplex PCR, while the TCRdb copy is restricted to in-frame clones and leaves out a portion. Altogether about 17,000 clones are present, roughly four fifths being singletons, with the ten largest covering around 2.5%. Germline assignment: CDR1 SGHNT and CDR2 YYREEE (reference sequence). Losses at the gene ends were 4 bases for V and 4 bases for J; bases not matched to a gene: 8. The CDR3 is 16 residues long. The chain recombines TRBV5-4 with TRBJ2-2, with TRBD1 identical over 9 bases. The source material was Tregs from blood. The sequence came from a human donor in good health. This chain's CDR3 is CASSPSDRGFTGELFF. CDR3 DNA sequence: TGTGCCAGCAGCCCCTCGGACAGGGGCTTCACCGGGGAGCTGTTTTTT.